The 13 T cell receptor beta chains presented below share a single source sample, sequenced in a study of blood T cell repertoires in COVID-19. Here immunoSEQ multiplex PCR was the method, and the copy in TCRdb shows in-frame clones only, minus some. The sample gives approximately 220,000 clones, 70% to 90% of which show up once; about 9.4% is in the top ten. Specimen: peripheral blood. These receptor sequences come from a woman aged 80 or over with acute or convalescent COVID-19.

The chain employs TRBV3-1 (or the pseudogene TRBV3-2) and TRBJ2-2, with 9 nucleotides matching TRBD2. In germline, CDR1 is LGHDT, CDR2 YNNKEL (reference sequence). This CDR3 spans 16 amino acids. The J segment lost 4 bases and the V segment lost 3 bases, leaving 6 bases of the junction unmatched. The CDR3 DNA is TGTGCCAGCAGCCAGGGGACTAGCTCTTTCACCGGGGAGCTGTTTTTT. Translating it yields CASSQGTSSFTGELFF.

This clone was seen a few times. The CDR3, as DNA: TGTGCCAGCAACTGGGAACAGGGGGCATCCACTGAAGCTTTCTTT. It encodes CASNWEQGASTEAFF. The chain employs TRBV2 and TRBJ1-1; 9 bases are a match to TRBD1. Germline values: CDR1 SNHLY, CDR2 FYNNEI. Germline trimming cut 7 bases from V and 4 bases from J; bases unmatched to any gene: 10. The CDR3 totals 15 residues.

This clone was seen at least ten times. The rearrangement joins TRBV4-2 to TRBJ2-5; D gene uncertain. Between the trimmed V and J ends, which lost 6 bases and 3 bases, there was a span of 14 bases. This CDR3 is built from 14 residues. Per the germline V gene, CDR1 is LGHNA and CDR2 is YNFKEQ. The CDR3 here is CASRFSELEETQYF. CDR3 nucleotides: TGTGCCAGCAGATTTAGTGAGCTGGAAGAGACCCAGTACTTC.

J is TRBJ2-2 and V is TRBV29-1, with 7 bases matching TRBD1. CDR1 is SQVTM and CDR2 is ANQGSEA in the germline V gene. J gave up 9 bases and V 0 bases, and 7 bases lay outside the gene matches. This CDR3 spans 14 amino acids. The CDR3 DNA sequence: TGCAGCGTTGAAGATCCGACAGGGCCTAGGGAGCTGTTTTTT. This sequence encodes CSVEDPTGPRELFF.

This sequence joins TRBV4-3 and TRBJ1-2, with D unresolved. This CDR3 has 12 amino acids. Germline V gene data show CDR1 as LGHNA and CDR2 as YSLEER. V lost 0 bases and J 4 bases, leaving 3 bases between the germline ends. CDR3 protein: CASSQDSYGYTF. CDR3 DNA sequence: TGCGCCAGCAGCCAAGACAGCTATGGCTACACCTTC.

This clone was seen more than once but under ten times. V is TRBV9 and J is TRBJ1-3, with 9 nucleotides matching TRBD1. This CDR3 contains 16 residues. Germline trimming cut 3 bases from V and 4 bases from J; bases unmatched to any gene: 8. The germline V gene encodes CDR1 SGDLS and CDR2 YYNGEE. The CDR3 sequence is CASSGRWTGEGNTIYF. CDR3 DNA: TGTGCCAGCAGCGGGAGGTGGACAGGGGAAGGAAACACCATATATTTT.

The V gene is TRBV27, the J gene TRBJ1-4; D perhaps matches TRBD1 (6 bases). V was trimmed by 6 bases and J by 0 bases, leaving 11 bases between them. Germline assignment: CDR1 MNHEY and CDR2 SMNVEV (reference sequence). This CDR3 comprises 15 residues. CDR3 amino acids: CASRSGGTTNEKLFF. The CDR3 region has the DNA TGTGCCAGCAGGTCTGGGGGCACAACTAATGAAAAACTGTTTTTT.

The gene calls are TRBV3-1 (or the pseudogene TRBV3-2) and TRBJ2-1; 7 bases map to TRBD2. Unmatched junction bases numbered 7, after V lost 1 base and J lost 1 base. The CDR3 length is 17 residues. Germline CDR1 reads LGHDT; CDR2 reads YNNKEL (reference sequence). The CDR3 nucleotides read TGTGCCAGCAGCCAAGTGGAAGCGGGGCCGTCCTACAATGAGCAGTTCTTC. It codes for CASSQVEAGPSYNEQFF.

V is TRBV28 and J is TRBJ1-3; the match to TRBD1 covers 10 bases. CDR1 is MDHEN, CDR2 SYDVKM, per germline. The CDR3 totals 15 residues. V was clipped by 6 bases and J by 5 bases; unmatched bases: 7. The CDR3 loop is CASRLTGGIRNTIYF. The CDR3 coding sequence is TGTGCCAGCAGGCTGACAGGGGGCATCAGAAACACCATATATTTT.

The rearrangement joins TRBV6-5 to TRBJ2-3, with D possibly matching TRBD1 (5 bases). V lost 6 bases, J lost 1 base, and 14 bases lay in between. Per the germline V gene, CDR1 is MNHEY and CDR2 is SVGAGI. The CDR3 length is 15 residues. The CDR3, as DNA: TGTGCCAGCAGGGACACAGGCGGAGGCACAGATACGCAGTATTTT. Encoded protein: CASRDTGGGTDTQYF.

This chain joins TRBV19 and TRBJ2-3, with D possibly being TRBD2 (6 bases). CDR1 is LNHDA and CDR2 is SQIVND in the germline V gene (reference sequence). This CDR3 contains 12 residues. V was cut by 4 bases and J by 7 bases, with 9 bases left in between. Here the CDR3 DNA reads TGTGCCAGTAGTAACCGGGACTATACGCAGTATTTT. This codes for CASSNRDYTQYF.

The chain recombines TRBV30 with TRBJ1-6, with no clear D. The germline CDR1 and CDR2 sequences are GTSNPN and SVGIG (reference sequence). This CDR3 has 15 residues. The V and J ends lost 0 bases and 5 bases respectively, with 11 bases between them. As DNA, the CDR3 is TGTGCCTGGAGTGTATTAGCGACGGATAATTCACCCCTCCACTTT. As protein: CAWSVLATDNSPLHF.

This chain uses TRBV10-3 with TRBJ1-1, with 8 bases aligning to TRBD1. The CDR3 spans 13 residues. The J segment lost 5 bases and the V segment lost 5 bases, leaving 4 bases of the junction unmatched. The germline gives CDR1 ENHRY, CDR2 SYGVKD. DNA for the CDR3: TGTGCCATCAGTTCGGACAGGGAGACTGAAGCTTTCTTT. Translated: CAISSDRETEAFF.